These 21 T cell receptor beta chains came from one sample sequenced in a study of shared clonotypes between healthy human individuals. Sequencing was performed with immunoSEQ multiplex PCR; in TCRdb, only in-frame clones are kept and a portion is missing. The table lists roughly 490,000 clones, approximately 79% of them singletons, with more than 10% in the top ten. The material sequenced was PBMCs. Every receptor here comes from a woman aged 40 to 49 in good health. Some clones in this sample may be carry-over from other donors' samples.

The gene calls are TRBV4-2 and TRBJ1-3; 7 bases fit TRBD1. The length of the CDR3 is 15 residues. With V trimmed by 2 bases and J by 6 bases, 7 bases remained unmatched. Germline V CDR1 and CDR2: LGHNA, YNFKEQ. CDR3 DNA: TGTGCCAGCAGCCAACTGTGGGACAGATTAAACACCATATATTTT. Translated: CASSQLWDRLNTIYF.

The chain has TRBV4-1 and TRBJ2-7; D unclear. This CDR3 is 16 amino acids long. Trimming cost V 0 bases and J 0 bases, with 12 bases left between them. Germline V gene sequence: CDR1 MGHRA, CDR2 YSYEKL. In DNA form, the CDR3 reads TGCGCCAGCAGCCAAGACCGGCTAGAAGACTCCTACGAGCAGTACTTC. The encoded protein is CASSQDRLEDSYEQYF.

This clone was picked up one time. The rearrangement links TRBV5-1 to TRBJ2-3; D is perhaps TRBD1 (5 bases). The germline gives CDR1 SGHRS, CDR2 YFSETQ. This CDR3 is 14 amino acids long. Trimming stripped 0 bases from V and 0 bases from J, with 5 bases between. Here the CDR3 reads CASSLEGSTDTQYF. The CDR3 nucleotides are TGCGCCAGCAGCTTGGAGGGGAGCACAGATACGCAGTATTTT.

The rearrangement uses TRBV7-2 and TRBJ2-7; 8 bases map to TRBD2. The V gene end was trimmed by 4 bases and the J gene end by 2 bases; junction bases not matched to a gene: 19. There are 19 residues in the CDR3. CDR1 and CDR2 (germline): SGHTA, FQGNSA. The CDR3 DNA reads as TGTGCCAGCAGCTCACAAGCGGGAGTGGGTTTCTCTTTCGCCTACGAGCAGTACTTC. Protein: CASSSQAGVGFSFAYEQYF.

The chain joins TRBV5-4 to TRBJ1-1, with D hard to call. CDR3 length: 15 amino acids. CDR1 is SGHNT, CDR2 YYREEE, per germline (reference sequence). The V and J ends lost 2 bases and 4 bases respectively, with 15 bases between them. This CDR3 reads CASSFFVGGSTEAFF. CDR3 nucleotides: TGTGCCAGCAGCTTCTTTGTTGGAGGGAGCACTGAAGCTTTCTTT.

DNA for the CDR3: TGTGCCAGCAGTGAATTAGCAGGGATGAGCTCCTACAATGAGCAGTTCTTC. This translates into CASSELAGMSSYNEQFF. The chain employs TRBV6-1 and TRBJ2-1; D might be TRBD1 (5 bases). From germline, CDR1 is MNHNS and CDR2 SASEGT. V was cut by 2 bases and J by 0 bases, with 14 bases left in between. CDR3 size: 17 residues.

The chain uses TRBV2 and TRBJ1-5; D gene unclear. V was trimmed by 2 bases and J by 3 bases, leaving 8 bases between them. CDR1 is SNHLY and CDR2 is FYNNEI in the germline V gene. This CDR3 has 14 amino acids. CDR3 protein: CASSEQVFNQPQHF. CDR3 DNA: TGTGCCAGCAGTGAACAGGTTTTCAATCAGCCCCAGCATTTT.

The gene calls are TRBV10-3 and TRBJ2-7, with 7 bases that match TRBD2. Unmatched junction bases numbered 5, after V lost 0 bases and J lost 0 bases. The CDR3 has 16 amino acids. Germline CDR1 and CDR2: ENHRY and SYGVKD. The CDR3 DNA reads as TGTGCCATCAGTGAGTCGGGCGGGGGTAGCTCCTACGAGCAGTACTTC. Residues: CAISESGGGSSYEQYF.

In nucleotides, the CDR3 is TGCAGTGCTCGACGCCCCCCCCGGCAGTACTTC. Its translation: CSARRPPRQYF. The chain couples TRBV20-1 to TRBJ2-7; D call uncertain. The CDR3 runs to 11 residues. Germline lookup yields CDR1 DFQATT and CDR2 SNEGSKA (reference sequence). Trimming removed 5 bases at V and 9 bases at J, with 14 bases between.

This clone was picked up a small number of times. V is TRBV6-6 and J is TRBJ1-1; weak D call: TRBD1 (6 bases). The germline V gene has CDR1 MNHNY and CDR2 SVGAGI (reference sequence). With 7 bases removed from V and 3 bases from J, the gap between germline ends came to 15 bases. The CDR3 has 14 amino acids. In DNA form, the CDR3 reads TGTGCCAGCATAAATCAGGGGCAGTACACTGAAGCTTTCTTT. Amino acid sequence: CASINQGQYTEAFF.

V gene TRBV9 combines with J gene TRBJ2-1, with D possibly TRBD1 on 6 matching bases. The CDR3 sequence is 14 residues long. V was clipped by 6 bases and J by 6 bases, with 16 bases between them. CDR1 SGDLS and CDR2 YYNGEE come from the germline V gene. CDR3 nucleotide sequence: TGTGCCAGCACCCAACTGGGACATAGCAATGAGCAGTTCTTC. Amino acids: CASTQLGHSNEQFF.

The J gene is TRBJ2-1, the V gene TRBV15; 9 nucleotides match TRBD2. The junction had 7 bases not matched to a gene; V was cut back by 5 bases and J by 5 bases. The V gene's germline CDR1 is LNHNV and CDR2 YYDKDF (reference sequence). The CDR3 spans 15 residues. CDR3 sequence reads: CATSAMGLADNEQFF. CDR3 DNA sequence: TGTGCCACCAGCGCAATGGGACTAGCAGACAATGAGCAGTTCTTC.

This clone was counted at least ten times. The J gene is TRBJ2-5, the V gene TRBV27, with 7 nucleotides matching TRBD2. V was clipped by 7 bases and J by 5 bases; unmatched bases: 19. Germline loops: CDR1 MNHEY, CDR2 SMNVEV (reference sequence). CDR3 length: 17 residues. CDR3 amino acids: CASMVLSGGSGVETQYF. The CDR3 coding sequence is TGTGCCAGCATGGTTCTTTCTGGCGGGAGTGGTGTTGAGACCCAGTACTTC.

Here the CDR3 DNA reads TGTGCCAGTGGGGCCCCCGGACTAGCGGGCGACCCGCGTAGCTCCTACGAGCAGTACTTC. Its translation is CASGAPGLAGDPRSSYEQYF. This chain links TRBV2 with TRBJ2-7, with 11 bases matching TRBD2. This CDR3 has 20 residues. CDR1 and CDR2 from the germline V gene are SNHLY and FYNNEI. Trimming at V came to 9 bases and at J to 0 bases, leaving 22 bases not matched to a gene.

This clone was found a few times. CDR3 loop: CASSAASASYEQYF. The CDR3 bases are TGTGCCAGCAGCGCCGCTAGCGCCTCCTACGAGCAGTACTTC. The V and J genes are TRBV9 and TRBJ2-5, with D tentatively TRBD2 (6 bases). Judging by the DNA end, TRBJ2-7 fits better; the J call may be wrong. This CDR3 contains 14 residues. The germline gives CDR1 SGDLS, CDR2 YYNGEE.

The chain links TRBV7-9 to TRBJ1-6, with D possibly matching TRBD1 (6 bases). The length of the CDR3 is 16 residues. CDR1 is SEHNR, CDR2 FQNEAQ, per germline (reference sequence). The V and J ends lost 5 bases and 8 bases respectively, with 19 bases between them. CDR3 region: CASSPTFGGRDSPLHF. The DNA of the CDR3 is TGTGCCAGCAGCCCCACCTTTGGGGGCCGCGATTCACCCCTCCACTTT.

The chain recombines TRBV2 with TRBJ2-7; D unclear. Germline V gene sequence: CDR1 SNHLY, CDR2 FYNNEI. The CDR3 is 11 residues long. The V end lost 6 bases, the J end lost 9 bases, and 12 bases lay between the germline ends. In DNA, the CDR3 is TGTGCCAGCAGCGTTTCTTCGAGGCAGTACTTC. This codes for CASSVSSRQYF. The whole variable domain, remainder taken from reference TRBV2 and TRBJ2-7, is EPEVTQTPSHQVTQMGQEVILRCVPISNHLYFYWYRQILGQKVEFLVSFYNNEISEKSEIFDDQFSVERPDGSNFTLKIRSTKLEDSAMYFCASSVSSRQYFGPGTRLTVT.

The J gene is TRBJ2-1, the V gene TRBV9; 12 nucleotides align to TRBD2. CDR1 is SGDLS, CDR2 YYNGEE, per germline. The trim removed 4 bases at V and 6 bases at J, leaving 8 bases unmatched. The CDR3 extends over 16 amino acids. CDR3 amino acids: CASSPGTSGPINEQFF. CDR3 bases: TGTGCCAGCAGCCCAGGGACTAGCGGGCCGATCAATGAGCAGTTCTTC.

At least ten counts were recorded for this clone. The rearrangement joins TRBV9 to TRBJ2-5; D possibly matches TRBD1 or TRBD2 (6 bases each). Germline loops: CDR1 SGDLS, CDR2 YYNGEE. This CDR3 is built from 16 residues. The germline V and J ends were trimmed by 1 base and 7 bases, with 20 bases remaining between them. CDR3: CASSVRSGGGDPTQYF. The CDR3 nucleotides read TGTGCCAGCAGCGTAAGATCCGGGGGCGGTGACCCGACCCAGTACTTC.

The V gene is TRBV5-1, the J gene TRBJ2-5; 7 bases agree with TRBD1. Germline V gene lookup returns CDR1 SGHRS and CDR2 YFSETQ. This CDR3 spans 13 amino acids. Trimming at V came to 5 bases and at J to 3 bases, leaving 4 bases not matched to a gene. Here the CDR3 DNA reads TGCGCCAGCAGTTTTACAGGGGAAGAGACCCAGTACTTC. Amino acid sequence: CASSFTGEETQYF.

The chain couples TRBV5-4 to TRBJ2-5; TRBD2 aligns across 11 bases. V was pared by 0 bases and J by 5 bases, with 3 bases of the junction left unmatched. Germline V gene lookup returns CDR1 SGHNT and CDR2 YYREEE (reference sequence). The CDR3 runs 15 residues. DNA of the CDR3: TGTGCCAGCAGCTTGGAGCTAGCGGGAGGTGAGACCCAGTACTTC. It yields the protein CASSLELAGGETQYF.